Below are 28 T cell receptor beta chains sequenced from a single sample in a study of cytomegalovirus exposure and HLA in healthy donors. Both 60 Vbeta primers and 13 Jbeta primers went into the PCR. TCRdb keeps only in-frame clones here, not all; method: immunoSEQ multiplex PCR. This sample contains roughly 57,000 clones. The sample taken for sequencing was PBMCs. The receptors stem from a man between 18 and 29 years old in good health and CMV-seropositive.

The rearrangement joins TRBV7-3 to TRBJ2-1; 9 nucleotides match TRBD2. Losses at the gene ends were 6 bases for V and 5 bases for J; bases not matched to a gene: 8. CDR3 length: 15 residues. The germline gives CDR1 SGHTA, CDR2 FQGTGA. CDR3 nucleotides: TGTGCCAGCAGTTCCGGGACTAGCTTACACAATGAGCAGTTCTTC. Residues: CASSSGTSLHNEQFF.

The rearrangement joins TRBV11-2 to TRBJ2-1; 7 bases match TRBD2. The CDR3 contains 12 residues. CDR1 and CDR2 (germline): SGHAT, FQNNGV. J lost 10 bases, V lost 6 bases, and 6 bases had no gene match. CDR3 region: CASSITSVEQFF. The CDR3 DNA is TGTGCCAGCAGTATCACTAGCGTAGAGCAGTTCTTC. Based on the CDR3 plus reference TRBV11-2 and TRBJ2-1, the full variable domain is EAGVAQSPRYKIIEKRQSVAFWCNPISGHATLYWYQQILGQGPKLLIQFQNNGVVDDSQLPKDRFSAERLKGVDSTLKIQPAKLEDSAVYLCASSITSVEQFFGPGTRLTVL.

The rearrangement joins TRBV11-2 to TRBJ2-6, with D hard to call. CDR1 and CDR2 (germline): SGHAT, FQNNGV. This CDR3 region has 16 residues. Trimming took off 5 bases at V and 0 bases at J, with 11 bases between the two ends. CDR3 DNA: TGTGCCAGCAGCATTAATTTCGTCTCTGGGGCCAACGTCCTGACTTTC. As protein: CASSINFVSGANVLTF.

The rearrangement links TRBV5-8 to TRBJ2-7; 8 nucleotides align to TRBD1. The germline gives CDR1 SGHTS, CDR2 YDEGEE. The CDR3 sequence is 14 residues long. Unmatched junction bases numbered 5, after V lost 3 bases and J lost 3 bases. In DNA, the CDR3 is TGTGCCAGCAGCTGGACAGGGTATTTCTACGAGCAGTACTTC. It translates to CASSWTGYFYEQYF. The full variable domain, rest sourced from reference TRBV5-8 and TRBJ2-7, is EAGVTQSPTHLIKTRGQQATLRCSPISGHTSVYWYQQALGLGLQFLLWYDEGEERNRGNFPPRFSGRQFPNYSSELNVNALELEDSALYLCASSWTGYFYEQYFGPGTRLTVT.

The CDR3 protein is CASSLWGQGRGEQYF. CDR3 coding DNA: TGTGCCAGCAGTTTATGGGGACAGGGGAGGGGTGAGCAGTACTTC. The genes are TRBV28 and TRBJ2-7, with 10 positions matching TRBD1. The germline gives CDR1 MDHEN, CDR2 SYDVKM. J gave up 7 bases and V 0 bases, and 6 bases lay outside the gene matches. The length of the CDR3 is 15 residues.

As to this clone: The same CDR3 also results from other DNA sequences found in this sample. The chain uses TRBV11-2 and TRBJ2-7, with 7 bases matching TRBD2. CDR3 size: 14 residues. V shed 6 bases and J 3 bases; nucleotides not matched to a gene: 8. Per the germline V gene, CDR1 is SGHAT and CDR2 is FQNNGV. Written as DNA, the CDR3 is TGTGCCAGCAGTCCTAGCGGCCTTATCTACGAGCAGTACTTC. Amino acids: CASSPSGLIYEQYF.

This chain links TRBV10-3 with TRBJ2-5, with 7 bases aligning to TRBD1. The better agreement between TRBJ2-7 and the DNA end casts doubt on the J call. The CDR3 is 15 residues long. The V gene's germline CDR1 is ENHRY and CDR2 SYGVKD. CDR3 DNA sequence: TGTGCCATCAGGGGGACAGCGCCCAGCTCCTACGAGCAGTACTTC. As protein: CAIRGTAPSSYEQYF.

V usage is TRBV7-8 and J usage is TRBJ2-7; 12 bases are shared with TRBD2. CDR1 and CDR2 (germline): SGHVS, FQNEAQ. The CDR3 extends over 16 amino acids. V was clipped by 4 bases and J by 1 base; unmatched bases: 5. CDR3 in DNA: TGTGCCAGCAGCTCCCTACTAGCGGGAGGTTCCTACGAGCAGTACTTC. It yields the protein CASSSLLAGGSYEQYF.

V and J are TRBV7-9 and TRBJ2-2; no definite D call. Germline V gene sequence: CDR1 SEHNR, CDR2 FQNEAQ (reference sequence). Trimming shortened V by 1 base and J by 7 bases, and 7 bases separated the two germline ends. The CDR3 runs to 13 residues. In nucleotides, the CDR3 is TGTGCCAGCAGCTTAGGTGCTAGCGGGGAGCTGTTTTTT. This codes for CASSLGASGELFF.

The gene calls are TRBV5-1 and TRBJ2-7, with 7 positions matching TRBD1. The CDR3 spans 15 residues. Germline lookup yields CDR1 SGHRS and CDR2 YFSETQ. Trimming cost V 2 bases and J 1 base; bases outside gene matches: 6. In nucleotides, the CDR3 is TGCGCCAGCAGCTTTAGGGGGCGCGGATCCTACGAGCAGTACTTC. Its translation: CASSFRGRGSYEQYF.

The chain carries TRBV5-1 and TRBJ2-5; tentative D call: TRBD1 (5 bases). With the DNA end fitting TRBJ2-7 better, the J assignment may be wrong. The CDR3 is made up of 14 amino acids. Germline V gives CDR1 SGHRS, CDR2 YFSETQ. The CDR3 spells CASSLEGPSYEQYF. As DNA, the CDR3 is TGCGCCAGCAGCTTGGAGGGGCCCTCCTACGAGCAGTACTTC.

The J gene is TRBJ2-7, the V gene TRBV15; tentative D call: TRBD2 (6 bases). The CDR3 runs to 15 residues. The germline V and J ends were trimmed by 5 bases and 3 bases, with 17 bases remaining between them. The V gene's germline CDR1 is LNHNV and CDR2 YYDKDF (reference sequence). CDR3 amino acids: CATSPPKGSGYEQYF. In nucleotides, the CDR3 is TGTGCCACCAGCCCCCCGAAGGGTAGCGGCTACGAGCAGTACTTC.

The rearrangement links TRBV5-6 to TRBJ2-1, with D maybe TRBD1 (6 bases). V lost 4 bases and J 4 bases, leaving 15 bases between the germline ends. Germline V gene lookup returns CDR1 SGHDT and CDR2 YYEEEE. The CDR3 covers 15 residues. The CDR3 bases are TGTGCCAGCAGCCCGGGACACTTAACGTACAATGAGCAGTTCTTC. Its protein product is CASSPGHLTYNEQFF.

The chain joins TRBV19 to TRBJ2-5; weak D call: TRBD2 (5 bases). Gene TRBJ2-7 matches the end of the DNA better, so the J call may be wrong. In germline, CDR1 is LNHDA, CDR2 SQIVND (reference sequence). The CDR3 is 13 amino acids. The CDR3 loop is CASRDRADYEQYF. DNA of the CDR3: TGTGCCAGTAGGGATCGAGCGGACTACGAGCAGTACTTC.

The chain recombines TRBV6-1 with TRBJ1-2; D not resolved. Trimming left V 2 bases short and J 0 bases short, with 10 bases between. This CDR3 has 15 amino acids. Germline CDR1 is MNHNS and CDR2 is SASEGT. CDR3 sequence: CASSEIGEPNYGYTF. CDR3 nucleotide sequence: TGTGCCAGCAGTGAAATTGGGGAGCCTAACTATGGCTACACCTTC.

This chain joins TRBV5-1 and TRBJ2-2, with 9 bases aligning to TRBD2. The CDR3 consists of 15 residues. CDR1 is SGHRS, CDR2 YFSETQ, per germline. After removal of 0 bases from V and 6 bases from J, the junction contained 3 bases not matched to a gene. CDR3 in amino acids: CASSLEGLAAGELFF. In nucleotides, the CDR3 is TGCGCCAGCAGCTTGGAGGGACTAGCCGCCGGGGAGCTGTTTTTT.

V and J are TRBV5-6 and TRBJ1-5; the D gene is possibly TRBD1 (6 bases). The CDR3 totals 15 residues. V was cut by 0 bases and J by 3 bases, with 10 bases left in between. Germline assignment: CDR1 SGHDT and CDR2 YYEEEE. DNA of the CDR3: TGTGCCAGCAGCTTGGGGGGGGGCCCCAATCAGCCCCAGCATTTT. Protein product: CASSLGGGPNQPQHF.

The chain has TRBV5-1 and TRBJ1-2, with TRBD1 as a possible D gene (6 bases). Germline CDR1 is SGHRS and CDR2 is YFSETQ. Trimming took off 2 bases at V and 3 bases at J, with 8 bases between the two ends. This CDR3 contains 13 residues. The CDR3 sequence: CASSLPGDYGYTF. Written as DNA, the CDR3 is TGCGCCAGCAGCTTACCAGGGGACTATGGCTACACCTTC.

CDR3 DNA sequence: TGTGCCAGCAGCCTGGAGCCCCGGGCAGATACGCAGTATTTT. This gives the protein CASSLEPRADTQYF. This sequence joins TRBV7-2 and TRBJ2-3; D gene ambiguous. With 5 bases removed from V and 4 bases from J, the gap between germline ends came to 13 bases. The CDR3 is 14 amino acids. Germline V lookup: CDR1 SGHTA, CDR2 FQGNSA.

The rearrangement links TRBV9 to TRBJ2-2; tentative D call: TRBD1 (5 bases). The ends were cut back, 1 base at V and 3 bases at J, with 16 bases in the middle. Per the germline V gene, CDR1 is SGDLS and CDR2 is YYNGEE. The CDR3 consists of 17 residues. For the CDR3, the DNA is TGTGCCAGCAGCGTATTTGGGGCCTTGACTCACACCGGGGAGCTGTTTTTT. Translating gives CASSVFGALTHTGELFF.

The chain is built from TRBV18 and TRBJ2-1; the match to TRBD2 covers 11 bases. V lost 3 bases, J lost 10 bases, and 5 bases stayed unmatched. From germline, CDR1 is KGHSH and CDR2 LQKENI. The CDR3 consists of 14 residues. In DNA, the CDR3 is TGTGCCAGCTCACCTCCGGGACTAGCGGACGAGCAGTTCTTC. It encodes CASSPPGLADEQFF. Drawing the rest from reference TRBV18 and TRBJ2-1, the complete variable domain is NAGVMQNPRHLVRRRGQEARLRCSPMKGHSHVYWYRQLPEEGLKFMVYLQKENIIDESGMPKERFSAEFPKEGPSILRIQQVVRGDSAAYFCASSPPGLADEQFFGPGTRLTVL.

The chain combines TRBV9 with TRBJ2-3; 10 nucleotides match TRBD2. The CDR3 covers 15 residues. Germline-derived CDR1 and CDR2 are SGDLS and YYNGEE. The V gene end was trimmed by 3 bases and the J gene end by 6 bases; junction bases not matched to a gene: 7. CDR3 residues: CASSDGTSVRDTQYF. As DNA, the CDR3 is TGTGCCAGCAGCGATGGGACTAGCGTCAGGGATACGCAGTATTTT.

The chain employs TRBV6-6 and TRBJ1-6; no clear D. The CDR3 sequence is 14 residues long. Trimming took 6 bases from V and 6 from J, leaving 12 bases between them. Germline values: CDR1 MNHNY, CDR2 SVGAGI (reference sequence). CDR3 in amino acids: CASSQKTINSPLHF. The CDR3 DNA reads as TGTGCCAGCAGCCAAAAAACTATTAATTCACCCCTCCACTTT.

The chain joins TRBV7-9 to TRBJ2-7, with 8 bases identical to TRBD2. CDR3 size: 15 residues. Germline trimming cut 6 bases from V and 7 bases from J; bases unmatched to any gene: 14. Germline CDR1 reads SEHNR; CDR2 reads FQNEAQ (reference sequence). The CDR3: CASRPPAAGGPEQYF. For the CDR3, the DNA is TGTGCCAGCAGGCCACCCGCCGCGGGAGGCCCGGAGCAGTACTTC.

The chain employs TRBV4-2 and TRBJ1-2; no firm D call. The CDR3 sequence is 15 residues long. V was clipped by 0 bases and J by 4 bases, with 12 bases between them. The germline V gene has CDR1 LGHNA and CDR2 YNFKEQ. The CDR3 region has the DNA TGTGCCAGCAGCCAAGAGGGAGGGAATAGCTATGGCTACACCTTC. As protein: CASSQEGGNSYGYTF.

The CDR3 spells CASHPGDRGDSPLHF. Here the CDR3 DNA reads TGTGCCAGCCACCCCGGGGACAGGGGCGATTCACCCCTCCACTTT. The chain recombines TRBV9 with TRBJ1-6; TRBD1 matches 10 bases. The CDR3 totals 15 residues. The ends lost 7 bases at V and 8 bases at J; junction bases unmatched: 9. Per germline, CDR1 SGDLS and CDR2 YYNGEE.

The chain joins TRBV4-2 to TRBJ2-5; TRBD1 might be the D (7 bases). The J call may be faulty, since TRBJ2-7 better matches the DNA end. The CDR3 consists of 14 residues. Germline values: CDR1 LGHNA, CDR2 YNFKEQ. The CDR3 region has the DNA TGTGCCAGCAGCCAGGAGGGACAGTCCTACGAGCAGTACTTC. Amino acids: CASSQEGQSYEQYF.

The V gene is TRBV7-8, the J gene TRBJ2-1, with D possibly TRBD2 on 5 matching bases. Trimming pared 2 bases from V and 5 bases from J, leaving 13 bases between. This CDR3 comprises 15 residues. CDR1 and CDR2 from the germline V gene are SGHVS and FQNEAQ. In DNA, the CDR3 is TGTGCCAGCAGCTTAATCACGCGGGCCGACAATGAGCAGTTCTTC. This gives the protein CASSLITRADNEQFF.